This TCR beta chain was captured in a study of T cells in Graves' hyperthyroidism and ophthalmopathy. Trimming took 1 base from V and 7 from J, leaving 19 bases between them. Germline CDR1 GTSNPN, CDR2 SVGIG (reference sequence). The CDR3 is made up of 15 amino acids. Together with thyroid ultrasound, orbital computed tomography, serum thyroxine and TRAb, clinical symptoms were used for diagnoses. TCR beta CDR3 region amplification was performed from RNA transcripts. HTBI primers drove first-round RT-PCR of the TCR CDR3. A single record per CDR3 protein comes from TCRdb applying MiXCR to the multiplex PCR reads. There are 350,000 to 450,000 distinct CDR3 sequences in the sample; around 14% occur only once, and approximately 9.9% lies in the top ten. This clonotype was recorded a few times. A much larger clone lies one base from this, so it may be a read error.

The sample was blood. The clonotype was recovered from a woman aged 60-75 years with Graves' hyperthyroidism. The chain uses TRBV30 and TRBJ1-2, with no clear D. CDR3 amino acids: CAWSAPINGPTGYTF. In DNA, the CDR3 is TGTGCCTGGAGTGCACCTATCAACGGCCCCACTGGCTACACCTTC.